This TCR beta chain was sequenced for a study of OX40 agonist ivuxolimab in advanced cancers. The study's findings and limits: Blood T cells, both CD4+ and CD8+, expanded clonally by week 6 at 0.1 to 3.0 mg/kg.

Concerning this clone itself: What it binds is not known.

V lost 4 bases and J lost 0, with 10 bases in between. Germline CDR1 reads SQVTM; CDR2 reads ANQGSEA. This CDR3 comprises 14 residues. Profiled with immunoSEQ multiplex PCR; TCRdb holds only in-frame clones, not every one. The sample yields 35,000 to 45,000 clones, about 86% seen once. Material: CD4+ or CD8+ T cells sorted from blood, obtained in a trial of the OX40 agonist ivuxolimab. The receptor was isolated from an adult with an advanced solid tumor such as melanoma, head and neck, liver or kidney cancer. The chain carries TRBV29-1 and TRBJ2-1; D gene unclear. CDR3 amino acids: CSVGVQSSYNEQFF. As DNA, the CDR3 is TGCAGCGTTGGGGTGCAAAGCTCCTACAATGAGCAGTTCTTC.